This TCR beta chain was recovered during a study of human T cells and chemical hapten exposure. Study information: Per-sample TCR yields varied mainly from small pooled library volume differences.

This clonotype was seen many times. The antigen remains undetermined. Total RNA came from unfractionated whole blood. Unique molecular identifiers were attached to individual cDNA molecules during library preparation. Authors' data handling: TCR counts had a median of around 94,000 per sample and spanned roughly 23,224 to 690,600. Each CDR3 protein gets one entry after TCRdb re-called the 5' RACE reads with MiXCR. These V and J calls originate from TCRdb's pipeline instead of the authors' own analysis. The sample has 130,000 or so distinct CDR3 sequences; 4.1% are singletons. Per the germline V gene, CDR1 is SGHTA and CDR2 is FQGNSA. The length of the CDR3 is 12 residues. V lost 5 bases to trimming and J lost 7 bases, with 11 bases between them. General study results and limits: Sensitizing to DPC left TCRs with a frequency above 1 in 1000 unaltered.

This clonotype was obtained from a female donor in good health. The chain joins TRBV7-2 to TRBJ1-1, with a tentative D call TRBD1 (5 bases). The CDR3 DNA reads as TGTGCCAGCAGCCTCCCGGGGCTTGAAGCTTTCTTT. Its translation is CASSLPGLEAFF.